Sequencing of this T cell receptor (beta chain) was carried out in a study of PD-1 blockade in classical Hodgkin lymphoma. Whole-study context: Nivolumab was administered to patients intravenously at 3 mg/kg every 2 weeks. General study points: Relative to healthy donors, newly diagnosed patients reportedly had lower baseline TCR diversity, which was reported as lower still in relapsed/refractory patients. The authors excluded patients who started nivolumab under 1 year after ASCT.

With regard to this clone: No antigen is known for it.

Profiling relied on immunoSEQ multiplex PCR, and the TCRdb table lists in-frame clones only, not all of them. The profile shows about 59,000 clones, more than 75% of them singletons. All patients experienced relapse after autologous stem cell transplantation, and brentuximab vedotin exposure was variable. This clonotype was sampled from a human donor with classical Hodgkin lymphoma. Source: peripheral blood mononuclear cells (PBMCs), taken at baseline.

CDR3 sequence (DNA): TGCGCCAGCAGCTTGGAAGACGGGGCAGTCTATGGCTACACCTTC. Translation: CASSLEDGAVYGYTF. The J gene is TRBJ1-2, the V gene TRBV5-1, with D tentatively TRBD1 (5 bases). The V end lost 0 bases, the J end lost 4 bases, and 13 bases lay between the germline ends. The CDR3 spans 15 residues. Germline V gene data show CDR1 as SGHRS and CDR2 as YFSETQ.